This TCR beta chain was sequenced for a study of blood T cell repertoires in COVID-19. Study at large: Samples representing acute and convalescent COVID-19 were sourced from the United States, Italy and Spain. Nucleic acid was either cDNA or gDNA, and it came from T cells, B-cell-depleted T cells, or PBMCs.

Trimming removed 1 base from V and 0 bases from J, with 12 bases in between. This CDR3 has 16 amino acids. CDR1 is SEHNR, CDR2 FQNEAQ, per germline (reference sequence). Original methodology: Estimation of nucleated cell counts relied on the amplification of reference gene primers. Clones were read by immunoSEQ multiplex PCR, and TCRdb kept only the in-frame ones, dropping some. D and trimming were read from the DNA, whereas the V and J calls and clone size are those reported in that table. This table holds roughly 110,000 clones, 60% to 85% found once. This clonotype was sampled from a man aged 65-85 years with acute or convalescent COVID-19. V gene TRBV7-9 combines with J gene TRBJ1-2; D perhaps matches TRBD1 (6 bases). Sequences were obtained from peripheral blood. In nucleotides, the CDR3 is TGTGCCAGCAGCTTAGGATCGGACAGCTCTAACTATGGCTACACCTTC. It codes for CASSLGSDSSNYGYTF. The variable domain in full, completed from reference TRBV7-9 and TRBJ1-2, reads DTGVSQNPRHKITKRGQNVTFRCDPISEHNRLYWYRQTLGQGPEFLTYFQNEAQLEKSRLLSDRFSAERPKGSFSTLEIQRTEQGDSAMYLCASSLGSDSSNYGYTFGSGTRLTVV.